The TCR beta chain described here comes from a study of shared clonotypes between healthy human individuals. This clone was found once. The ends lost 5 bases at V and 11 bases at J; junction bases unmatched: 5. The CDR3 runs to 13 residues. CDR1 is MDHEN and CDR2 is SYDVKM in the germline V gene. The assay was immunoSEQ multiplex PCR, and TCRdb's table has in-frame clones only and misses some. Of 2 million to 2.5 million clones in the sample, 85% to 95% were seen once. J is TRBJ2-7 and V is TRBV28; 14 bases are shared with TRBD2. The TCR originated in a man younger than 35 in good health. Some clones in this sample may be carry-over from other donors' samples. Sequences were obtained from naive CD4+ T cells from PBMCs. Sample subset: CD45RA+ positively selected. CDR3 sequence (DNA): TGTGCCAGCAGTCCTGGGACTAGCGGGAGTGAGTACTTC. Translating gives CASSPGTSGSEYF.